The 24 T cell receptor beta chains below were found in one sample sequenced in a study of vaccination and CD4 T cells after COVID-19. Treatment in this sample: roughly 10-day PBMC culture with coronavirus spike peptide pools or control peptides (ViraFEST assay). The Oncomine TCR Beta short-read assay was applied to DNA of cultured CD4+ T cells. TCRdb analysed the PCR reads with MiXCR anew, one entry per CDR3 protein. Of around 15,000 distinct CDR3 sequences detected, about two fifths appear once; the ten largest clones hold 5.6%. No cognate antigen is known for these TCRs. Sequencing was performed on CD4+ T cells from blood, cultured in vitro, taken before SARS-CoV-2 vaccination. The receptors were sampled from a human donor who had recovered from COVID-19.

This clonotype was picked up a small number of times. The chain carries TRBV7-2 and TRBJ2-5; D remains ambiguous. From germline, CDR1 is SGHTA and CDR2 FQGNSA. V lost 5 bases and J 5 bases, leaving 9 bases between the germline ends. This CDR3 comprises 12 residues. The DNA for the CDR3 is TGTGCCAGCAGCGACGTTTTCGAGACCCAGTACTTC. Residues: CASSDVFETQYF.

The sample holds a few counts of this clonotype. This chain links TRBV25-1 with TRBJ2-2; 8 bases are shared with TRBD1. J gave up 1 base and V 7 bases, and 2 bases lay outside the gene matches. The CDR3 contains 14 residues. Germline CDR1 is MGHDK and CDR2 is SYGVNS. CDR3 in amino acids: CASKGTGNTGELFF. The CDR3 region has the DNA TGTGCCAGCAAGGGGACAGGGAACACCGGGGAGCTGTTTTTT.

In nucleotides, the CDR3 is TGCAGTGCTAGTAGACATCAAGACAGGAACTATGGCTACACCTTC. As protein: CSASRHQDRNYGYTF. The chain couples TRBV20-1 to TRBJ1-2, with D tentatively TRBD1 (6 bases). V was clipped by 3 bases and J by 2 bases, with 16 bases between them. In germline, CDR1 is DFQATT, CDR2 SNEGSKA (reference sequence). The CDR3 is 15 residues long.

Only a few counts were recorded for this clonotype. The rearrangement links TRBV2 to TRBJ1-5; D is unresolved. The CDR3 is made up of 14 amino acids. Germline V gene sequence: CDR1 SNHLY, CDR2 FYNNEI. Between the trimmed V and J ends, which lost 3 bases and 4 bases, there was a span of 10 bases. The CDR3 loop is CASSEGSPNQPQHF. The CDR3 coding sequence is TGTGCCAGCAGTGAGGGTAGTCCTAATCAGCCCCAGCATTTT.

The chain recombines TRBV10-3 with TRBJ2-1, with unresolved D. The length of the CDR3 is 12 residues. Between the trimmed V and J ends, which lost 3 bases and 12 bases, there was a span of 12 bases. Germline lookup yields CDR1 ENHRY and CDR2 SYGVKD. CDR3 sequence (DNA): TGTGCCATCAGTGACCCCGCACGCGGGCAGTTCTTC. It translates to CAISDPARGQFF.

The table lists this clonotype with a count of one. The rearrangement uses TRBV7-2 and TRBJ2-3; tentatively, D is TRBD1 (7 bases). The CDR3 covers 16 residues. From germline, CDR1 is SGHTA and CDR2 FQGNSA. The chain's CDR3 is CAVKQGGFYHTDTQYF. The CDR3 DNA sequence: TGTGCAGTGAAGCAGGGGGGATTCTACCATACAGATACGCAGTATTTT.

The genes are TRBV7-9 and TRBJ2-1; D gene uncertain. This CDR3 is built from 15 residues. Trimming removed 1 base at V and 5 bases at J, with 12 bases between. CDR1 and CDR2 (germline): SEHNR, FQNEAQ (reference sequence). The CDR3 is CASSLGQIQNNEQFF. The CDR3 bases are TGTGCCAGCAGCTTAGGGCAGATACAAAACAATGAGCAGTTCTTC.

In this sample, this clonotype turned up a few times. The chain combines TRBV27 with TRBJ1-2, with 11 bases identical to TRBD1. Germline trimming cut 3 bases from V and 3 bases from J; bases unmatched to any gene: 6. This CDR3 is 16 amino acids long. Germline lookup yields CDR1 MNHEY and CDR2 SMNVEV (reference sequence). The CDR3 protein is CASSLAGTGGYYGYTF. For the CDR3, the DNA is TGTGCCAGCAGTTTGGCCGGGACAGGGGGATACTATGGCTACACCTTC.

The rearrangement links TRBV7-7 to TRBJ2-7; D is undetermined. There are 13 residues in the CDR3. V was clipped by 5 bases and J by 6 bases, with 14 bases between them. Germline V CDR1 and CDR2: SSHAT, FNYEAQ (reference sequence). The CDR3 region has the DNA TGTGCCAGCAGCCTCAAACTGGGTAGCGAGCAGTACTTC. This gives the protein CASSLKLGSEQYF.

The chain joins TRBV4-3 to TRBJ2-3; 7 bases are a match to TRBD2. This CDR3 comprises 16 residues. Germline V gene lookup returns CDR1 LGHNA and CDR2 YSLEER. The junction had 5 bases not matched to a gene; V was cut back by 1 base and J by 1 base. CDR3 bases: TGCGCCAGCAGCCAAGGGGAGGGAATGGGCACAGATACGCAGTATTTT. This codes for CASSQGEGMGTDTQYF.

This chain connects TRBV12-3 or TRBV12-4 to TRBJ2-5; tentatively, D is TRBD2 (6 bases). Trimming removed 2 bases from V and 5 bases from J, with 12 bases in between. The CDR3 has 14 residues. Here the CDR3 reads CASSLRRDGETQYF. CDR3 bases: TGTGCCAGCAGTTTACGGCGGGATGGGGAGACCCAGTACTTC.

The V gene is TRBV20-1, the J gene TRBJ1-2; D call uncertain. This CDR3 is built from 13 residues. The V gene lost 4 bases and the J gene lost 0 bases, with 9 bases spanning the gap. Germline loops: CDR1 DFQATT, CDR2 SNEGSKA (reference sequence). The DNA for the CDR3 is TGCAGTGCTATCCATCCTGCTAACTATGGCTACACCTTC. It encodes CSAIHPANYGYTF.

This clonotype was observed a handful of times. The chain employs TRBV7-8 and TRBJ1-1; 7 bases line up with TRBD1. Per the germline V gene, CDR1 is SGHVS and CDR2 is FQNEAQ. There are 17 residues in the CDR3. V shed 5 bases and J 7 bases; nucleotides not matched to a gene: 19. CDR3 DNA sequence: TGTGCCAGCAGCCCACAGCATTTTGGGACAGTGGAAGGTGAAGCTTTCTTT. This translates into CASSPQHFGTVEGEAFF.

The chain uses TRBV7-3 and TRBJ1-1; weak D call: TRBD1 (6 bases). This CDR3 is built from 13 residues. Germline V gene sequence: CDR1 SGHTA, CDR2 FQGTGA. Trimming removed 6 bases from V and 1 base from J, with 9 bases in between. The CDR3 sequence: CASSLQGNTEAFF. For the CDR3, the DNA is TGTGCCAGCAGTCTACAGGGGAACACTGAAGCTTTCTTT. Using reference TRBV7-3 and TRBJ1-1 for the parts outside the CDR3, the full variable domain is GAGVSQTPSNKVTEKGKYVELRCDPISGHTALYWYRQSLGQGPEFLIYFQGTGAADDSGLPNDRFFAVRPEGSVSTLKIQRTERGDSAVYLCASSLQGNTEAFFGQGTRLTVV.

CDR3 region: CASSAGQGIGYTF. DNA for the CDR3: TGTGCCAGCAGCGCGGGACAGGGGATCGGCTACACCTTC. The chain is built from TRBV7-3 and TRBJ1-2; TRBD1 aligns across 10 bases. Germline V gene lookup returns CDR1 SGHTA and CDR2 FQGTGA. The CDR3 has 13 residues. With 5 bases clipped from V and 8 bases from J, the junction kept 5 bases outside the gene matches.

This clonotype showed up just a few times. This chain links TRBV19 with TRBJ1-5; D gene unclear. Germline CDR1 is LNHDA and CDR2 is SQIVND (reference sequence). This CDR3 comprises 13 residues. V lost 6 bases, J lost 3 bases, and 9 bases lay in between. The CDR3 coding sequence is TGTGCCAGTAGCACCAAGGTCAATCAGCCCCAGCATTTT. Its protein is CASSTKVNQPQHF.

This chain links TRBV2 with TRBJ2-3; 11 nucleotides line up with TRBD1. Germline V gene data show CDR1 as SNHLY and CDR2 as FYNNEI. The V gene end was trimmed by 1 base and the J gene end by 5 bases; junction bases not matched to a gene: 5. CDR3 size: 16 residues. The CDR3 region has the DNA TGTGCCAGCAGTGAAGGCTGGACAGGGGGCGTAGATACGCAGTATTTT. It codes for CASSEGWTGGVDTQYF.

The rearrangement links TRBV6-5 to TRBJ1-1; D is uncertain. The CDR3 loop spans 13 amino acids. Germline CDR1 MNHEY, CDR2 SVGAGI. The germline V and J ends were trimmed by 2 bases and 11 bases, with 15 bases remaining between them. The CDR3 DNA is TGTGCCAGCAGTTACCAGCAGAAAAGCACGGCTTTCTTT. The encoded protein is CASSYQQKSTAFF.

The CDR3 here is CASSVRGGTEAFF. The CDR3, as DNA: TGTGCCAGCAGCGTCAGAGGGGGAACTGAAGCTTTCTTT. The chain couples TRBV7-3 to TRBJ1-1; D possibly corresponds to TRBD1 (6 bases). Trimming took off 5 bases at V and 5 bases at J, with 12 bases between the two ends. The length of the CDR3 is 13 residues. Per the germline V gene, CDR1 is SGHTA and CDR2 is FQGTGA.

This chain links TRBV6-1 with TRBJ2-1; D not certain. The V and J ends lost 6 bases and 3 bases respectively, with 15 bases between them. Per the germline V gene, CDR1 is MNHNS and CDR2 is SASEGT. The CDR3 is 15 residues long. The CDR3 nucleotides are TGTGCCAGCAGCGCGCTCGCCGGGTTCTACAATGAGCAGTTCTTC. Its protein is CASSALAGFYNEQFF.

The genes are TRBV11-2 and TRBJ2-7; D possibly corresponds to TRBD1 (5 bases). Trimming pared 0 bases from V and 7 bases from J, leaving 7 bases between. Germline assignment: CDR1 SGHAT and CDR2 FQNNGV. The CDR3 covers 12 residues. The CDR3 reads CASSLDRGEQYF. The CDR3 DNA follows: TGTGCCAGCAGCTTAGATAGGGGAGAGCAGTACTTC.

The sample holds a few counts of this clonotype. This chain links TRBV29-1 with TRBJ1-4; D is ambiguous. The CDR3 has 12 residues. Per the germline V gene, CDR1 is SQVTM and CDR2 is ANQGSEA. V gave up 6 bases and J gave up 8 bases, with 13 bases separating them. The CDR3 loop reads CSVSDGGEKLFF. In DNA, the CDR3 is TGCAGCGTCTCGGACGGCGGAGAAAAACTGTTTTTT.

The rearrangement uses TRBV2 and TRBJ2-5; D uncertain. Trimming pared 4 bases from V and 5 bases from J, leaving 5 bases between. CDR1 is SNHLY and CDR2 is FYNNEI in the germline V gene. This CDR3 region has 11 residues. CDR3 nucleotide sequence: TGTGCCAGCAGTGGCGAGGAGACCCAGTACTTC. It yields the protein CASSGEETQYF. Together with reference TRBV2 and TRBJ2-5, the CDR3 gives the full variable domain: EPEVTQTPSHQVTQMGQEVILRCVPISNHLYFYWYRQILGQKVEFLVSFYNNEISEKSEIFDDQFSVERPDGSNFTLKIRSTKLEDSAMYFCASSGEETQYFGPGTRLLVL.

The chain is built from TRBV5-1 and TRBJ1-1, with 7 positions matching TRBD1. V lost 4 bases and J lost 1; bases outside the gene matches: 16. The length of the CDR3 is 18 residues. Germline assignment: CDR1 SGHRS and CDR2 YFSETQ. The CDR3 region is CASSQLYPTGTENTEAFF. CDR3 bases: TGCGCCAGCAGCCAACTCTATCCTACCGGGACAGAGAACACTGAAGCTTTCTTT.